This TCR beta chain was identified in a study of cytomegalovirus exposure and HLA in healthy donors. Looking at the study overall: The platform used for the 110 or so validation repertoires matched that of the roughly 720 first-cohort repertoires, a later analysis reported. Broader study findings: Generally TCR sequences proved uncommon, though certain public TCRs appeared in numerous donors. Specificity of a few CMV-associated chains for CMV antigens was verified in vitro.

With 0 bases clipped from V and 1 base from J, the junction kept 1 base outside the gene matches. The CDR3 covers 16 residues. CDR1 SGDLS and CDR2 YYNGEE come from the germline V gene. About this clone: Its specificity is not known.

Only in-frame clones appear in the TCRdb table, and some are missing; sequencing was by immunoSEQ multiplex PCR. The sample has approximately 54,000 clones; around nine tenths are singletons. This TCR was recovered from a woman under 30 in good health and CMV-seropositive. The sequenced material came from PBMCs. The chain recombines TRBV9 with TRBJ2-2; 9 bases align to TRBD2. CDR3: CASSVGLAENTGELFF. CDR3 in DNA: TGTGCCAGCAGCGTAGGACTAGCGGAGAACACCGGGGAGCTGTTTTTT.